The 17 T cell receptor beta chains in this list originate from one sample, sequenced in a study of shared clonotypes between healthy human individuals. The table came from immunoSEQ multiplex PCR; TCRdb's copy has only in-frame clones and leaves some out. The sample shows some 2,500,000 clones, 92% of them seen only once. Sequenced sample: naive CD4+ T cells from PBMCs. Subset here: CD45RA+ positively selected. The receptors were gathered from a man between 18 and 35 years old in good health. Some clones in this sample may be carry-over from other donors' samples.

This clone came up once. The J gene is TRBJ2-3, the V gene TRBV9; D unclear. Looked up from germline, CDR1 is SGDLS and CDR2 is YYNGEE. V shed 4 bases and J shed 2 bases, with 11 bases lying between them. The CDR3 runs to 14 residues. The CDR3: CASSSHATTDTQYF. The CDR3 DNA reads as TGTGCCAGCAGCTCCCATGCCACCACAGATACGCAGTATTTT.

In this sample, this clone turned up once. Distinct nucleotide sequences in the sample also encode this CDR3. The rearrangement uses TRBV14 and TRBJ1-5, with D unresolved. V was clipped by 1 base and J by 0 bases, with 7 bases between them. Per germline, CDR1 SGHDN and CDR2 FVKESK. The CDR3 is 15 residues long. The CDR3, as DNA: TGTGCCAGCAGCCAAGGTACCAATAGCAATCAGCCCCAGCATTTT. The encoded protein is CASSQGTNSNQPQHF.

J is TRBJ2-1 and V is TRBV30; the match to TRBD2 covers 8 bases. The CDR3 spans 17 residues. J gave up 4 bases and V 0 bases, and 11 bases lay outside the gene matches. Germline values: CDR1 GTSNPN, CDR2 SVGIG (reference sequence). The CDR3 region is CAWSVGVRLATYNEQFF. The CDR3, as DNA: TGTGCCTGGAGTGTAGGGGTGCGACTAGCGACATACAATGAGCAGTTCTTC.

Points on this clone: Other nucleotide sequences in the sample specify the same CDR3. CDR3 residues: CASSPGLQETQYF. The CDR3 DNA sequence: TGTGCCAGCTCACCTGGGCTACAAGAGACCCAGTACTTC. This chain uses TRBV18 with TRBJ2-5; D unresolved. The CDR3 extends over 13 amino acids. Germline V gene data show CDR1 as KGHSH and CDR2 as LQKENI. The V and J ends lost 3 bases and 2 bases respectively, with 7 bases between them.

The J gene is TRBJ2-2, the V gene TRBV5-1, with 7 positions matching TRBD2. Trimming took 2 bases from V and 5 from J; bases not matched to a gene: 6. CDR3 length equals 15 residues. The germline CDR1 and CDR2 sequences are SGHRS and YFSETQ. CDR3 in amino acids: CASSFDAGATGELFF. The CDR3 nucleotides read TGCGCCAGCAGCTTCGACGCGGGAGCAACCGGGGAGCTGTTTTTT.

Points on this clone: This sample also contains other DNA sequences that code for the same CDR3. CDR3: CASSLGDRKETQYF. CDR3 nucleotides: TGCGCCAGCAGCCTGGGGGATCGTAAAGAGACCCAGTACTTC. The V gene is TRBV5-1, the J gene TRBJ2-5, with D possibly called TRBD1 or TRBD2 (5 bases each). The V end lost 4 bases, the J end lost 3 bases, and 13 bases lay between the germline ends. Germline loops: CDR1 SGHRS, CDR2 YFSETQ. CDR3 length: 14 residues. Filled out from reference TRBV5-1 and TRBJ2-5, the complete variable domain reads KAGVTQTPRYLIKTRGQQVTLSCSPISGHRSVSWYQQTPGQGLQFLFEYFSETQRNKGNFPGRFSGRQFSNSRSEMNVSTLELGDSALYLCASSLGDRKETQYFGPGTRLLVL.

This clone was seen just once. This chain joins TRBV6-5 and TRBJ1-1; a weak D match, TRBD1 (5 bases). CDR1 is MNHEY, CDR2 SVGAGI, per germline. This CDR3 spans 14 amino acids. Trimming took 5 bases from V and 9 from J, leaving 19 bases between them. In DNA, the CDR3 is TGTGCCAGCAGTGGCTACCGGGACGTTCATCAAGCTTTCTTT. Translating gives CASSGYRDVHQAFF.

V gene TRBV7-2 combines with J gene TRBJ2-7; the D gene is possibly TRBD2 (7 bases). Germline CDR1 reads SGHTA; CDR2 reads FQGNSA. V lost 0 bases to trimming and J lost 4 bases, with 10 bases between them. CDR3 length: 14 amino acids. The CDR3 sequence is CASSLARGRYEQYF. In nucleotides, the CDR3 is TGTGCCAGCAGCTTAGCGCGGGGGCGGTACGAGCAGTACTTC.

This chain uses TRBV19 with TRBJ1-1, with 10 bases aligning to TRBD1. CDR1 and CDR2 from the germline V gene are LNHDA and SQIVND (reference sequence). The junction had 19 bases not matched to a gene; V was cut back by 5 bases and J by 10 bases. The CDR3 covers 17 residues. CDR3 nucleotide sequence: TGTGCCAGTAGTGCCCGACAGGGGGCCAAAGTGACCCTTGGAGCTTTCTTT. Amino acid sequence: CASSARQGAKVTLGAFF.

The genes are TRBV28 and TRBJ2-7; 11 bases align to TRBD1. Germline V gives CDR1 MDHEN, CDR2 SYDVKM. With 6 bases clipped from V and 0 bases from J, the junction kept 4 bases outside the gene matches. There are 15 residues in the CDR3. The CDR3 sequence: CASSRTGGRSYEQYF. CDR3 DNA: TGTGCCAGCAGCCGGACAGGGGGCCGCTCCTACGAGCAGTACTTC.

This sequence joins TRBV7-2 and TRBJ2-3; TRBD2 aligns across 10 bases. V was pared by 5 bases and J by 7 bases, with 6 bases of the junction left unmatched. Germline lookup yields CDR1 SGHTA and CDR2 FQGNSA. CDR3 length: 14 amino acids. This CDR3 reads CASSLGTSANTQYF. CDR3 in DNA: TGTGCCAGCAGCCTAGGGACTAGCGCAAATACGCAGTATTTT.

The chain combines TRBV11-3 with TRBJ2-5; D tentatively reads TRBD1 or TRBD2 (5 bases each). Germline V gene data show CDR1 as SGHNT and CDR2 as YENEEA. The CDR3 length is 15 residues. V lost 1 base and J 5 bases, leaving 14 bases between the germline ends. The CDR3 spells CASSLGMQGEETQYF. The DNA for the CDR3 is TGTGCCAGCAGCTTAGGGATGCAAGGGGAGGAGACCCAGTACTTC.

This clone showed up just once. This chain links TRBV19 with TRBJ2-1; D possibly corresponds to TRBD2 (5 bases). The ends were cut back, 7 bases at V and 9 bases at J, with 13 bases in the middle. This CDR3 has 12 residues. Germline lookup yields CDR1 LNHDA and CDR2 SQIVND (reference sequence). The CDR3 protein is CASTNFRGEQFF. For the CDR3, the DNA is TGTGCCAGTACCAACTTTCGGGGTGAGCAGTTCTTC.

The rearrangement joins TRBV7-2 to TRBJ2-1; D call uncertain. CDR3 size: 13 residues. CDR1 is SGHTA, CDR2 FQGNSA, per germline. Trimming took off 5 bases at V and 10 bases at J, with 15 bases between the two ends. CDR3 DNA: TGTGCCAGCAGCCCCCCCTATCCGACCGAGCAGTTCTTC. The encoded protein is CASSPPYPTEQFF.

The rearrangement uses TRBV5-4 and TRBJ2-7; 9 bases are shared with TRBD2. J was trimmed by 2 bases and V by 3 bases; bases with no gene match: 6. This CDR3 is built from 15 residues. CDR1 and CDR2 (germline): SGHNT, YYREEE (reference sequence). The CDR3 DNA sequence: TGTGCCAGCAGCTCGAGGACTAGCGCGACCTACGAGCAGTACTTC. This gives the protein CASSSRTSATYEQYF.

Turning to this clone: Different DNA sequences within this sample yield the same CDR3. The V gene is TRBV30, the J gene TRBJ2-6, with D hard to call. The CDR3 has 12 amino acids. V lost 5 bases and J 4 bases, leaving 6 bases between the germline ends. CDR1 is GTSNPN, CDR2 SVGIG, per germline (reference sequence). This chain's CDR3 is CAWGSGANVLTF. CDR3 DNA: TGTGCCTGGGGTTCCGGGGCCAACGTCCTGACTTTC.

The chain combines TRBV7-2 with TRBJ1-4; D not certain. There are 12 residues in the CDR3. In germline, CDR1 is SGHTA, CDR2 FQGNSA. V lost 4 bases to trimming and J lost 11 bases, with 11 bases between them. Written as DNA, the CDR3 is TGTGCCAGCAGCTGGCCGAATGGGAAACTGTTTTTT. Protein sequence: CASSWPNGKLFF.